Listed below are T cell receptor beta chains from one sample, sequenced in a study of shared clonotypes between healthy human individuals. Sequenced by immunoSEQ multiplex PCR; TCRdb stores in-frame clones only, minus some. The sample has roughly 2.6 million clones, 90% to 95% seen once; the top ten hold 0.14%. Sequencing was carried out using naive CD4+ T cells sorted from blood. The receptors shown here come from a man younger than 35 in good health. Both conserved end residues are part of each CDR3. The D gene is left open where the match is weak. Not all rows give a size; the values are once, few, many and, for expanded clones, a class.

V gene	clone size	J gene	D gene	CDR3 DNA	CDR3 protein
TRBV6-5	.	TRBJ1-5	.	TGTGCCAGCAGTCGCGGACAGACTAGCAATCAGCCCCAGCATTTT	CASSRGQTSNQPQHF
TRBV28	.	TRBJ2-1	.	TGTGCCAGCATTCCGCGGGGCCCCGTGAAGAATGAGCAGTTCTTC	CASIPRGPVKNEQFF
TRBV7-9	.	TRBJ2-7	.	TGTGCCAGCAGCTCTGGACAGAGAACCTACGAGCAGTACTTC	CASSSGQRTYEQYF
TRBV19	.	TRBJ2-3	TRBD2	TGTGCCAGTAACGGGGGGGCCGGGACAGATACGCAGTATTTT	CASNGGAGTDTQYF
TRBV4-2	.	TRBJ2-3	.	TGTGCCAGCAGCCTGGGCAGGACTAGCACAGATACGCAGTATTTT	CASSLGRTSTDTQYF
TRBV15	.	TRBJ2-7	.	TGTGCCACCAGCAGAGATCTAGGGGCTACCTACGAGCAGTACTTC	CATSRDLGATYEQYF
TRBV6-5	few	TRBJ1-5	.	TGTGCCAGCAGCGACGGGAGGGCCCAGCATTTT	CASSDGRAQHF
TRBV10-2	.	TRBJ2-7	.	TGCGCCAGCAGTCCTTTACTAGCTTCCTACGAGCAGTACTTC	CASSPLLASYEQYF
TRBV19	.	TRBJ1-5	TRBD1	TGTGCCAGTAGCCGGACAGGGGGAGATCAGCCCCAGCATTTT	CASSRTGGDQPQHF
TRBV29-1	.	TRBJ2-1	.	TGCAGCGCTACGGGGCTCCACAATGAGCAGTTCTTC	CSATGLHNEQFF
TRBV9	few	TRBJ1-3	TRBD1	TGTGCCAGCGGGGGACAGGGGACCATCTCTGGAAACACCATATATTTT	CASGGQGTISGNTIYF
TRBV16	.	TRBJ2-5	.	TGTGCCAGCAGCCAATTCGCTCGAAGGGCCGAAGAGACCCAGTACTTC	CASSQFARRAEETQYF
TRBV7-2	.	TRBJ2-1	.	TGTGCCAGCAGCGCACGTGTTTCAGGCCCACCCAGACTCAATGAGCAGTTCTTC	CASSARVSGPPRLNEQFF
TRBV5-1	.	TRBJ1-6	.	TGCGCCAGCAGCCCATATGCGGGGGTAAATTCACCCCTCCACTTT	CASSPYAGVNSPLHF